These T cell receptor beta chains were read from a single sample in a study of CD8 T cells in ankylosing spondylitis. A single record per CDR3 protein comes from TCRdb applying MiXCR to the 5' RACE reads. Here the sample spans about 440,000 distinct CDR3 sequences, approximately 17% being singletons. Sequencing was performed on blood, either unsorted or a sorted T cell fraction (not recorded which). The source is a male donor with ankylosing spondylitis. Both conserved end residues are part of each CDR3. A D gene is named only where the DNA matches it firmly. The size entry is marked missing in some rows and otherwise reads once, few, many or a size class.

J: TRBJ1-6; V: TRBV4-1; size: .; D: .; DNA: TGCGCCAGCAGCCAAGGCCTGGATTCACCCCTCCACTTT; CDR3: CASSQGLDSPLHF
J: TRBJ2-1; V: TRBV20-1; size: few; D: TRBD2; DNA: TGCAGTGCACAGGGGACTAGCGGGAGGGGCCTAAATGAGCAGTTCTTC; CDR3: CSAQGTSGRGLNEQFF
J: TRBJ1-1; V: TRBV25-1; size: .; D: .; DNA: TGTGCCAGCAGTGAGATATTTGGCACTGAAGCTTTCTTT; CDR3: CASSEIFGTEAFF
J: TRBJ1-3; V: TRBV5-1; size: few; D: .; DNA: TGCGCCAGCAGCTTGGACCGGGCTGCTTACTCTGGAAACACCATATATTTT; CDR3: CASSLDRAAYSGNTIYF
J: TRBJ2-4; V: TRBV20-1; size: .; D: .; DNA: TGCAGTGCTAGTGTCGGGGAACTGGGCATTCAGTACTTC; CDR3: CSASVGELGIQYF
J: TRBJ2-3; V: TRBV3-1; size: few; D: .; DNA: TGTGCCAGCAGCCAAGCGGGACACTTCACAGATACGCAGTATTTT; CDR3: CASSQAGHFTDTQYF
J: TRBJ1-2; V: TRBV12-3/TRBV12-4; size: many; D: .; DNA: TGTGCCAGCAGTTCCCATGGTAGCTATGGCTACACCTTC; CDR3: CASSSHGSYGYTF
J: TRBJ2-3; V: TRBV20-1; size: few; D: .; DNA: TGCAGTGCTAGAACCCTCGTGGGCACAGATACGCAGTATTTT; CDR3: CSARTLVGTDTQYF
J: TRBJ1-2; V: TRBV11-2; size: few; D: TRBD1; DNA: TGTGCCAGCAGCTTTGGGACAGGATCCTACTATGGCTACACCTTC; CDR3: CASSFGTGSYYGYTF
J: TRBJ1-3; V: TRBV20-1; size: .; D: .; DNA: TGCAGTGCTAGTGTCGGGTCCGGCTTTGATGACACCATATATTTT; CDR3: CSASVGSGFDDTIYF
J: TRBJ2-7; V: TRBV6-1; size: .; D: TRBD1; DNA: TGTGCCAGCACTCTAAAGGGGACAGGGTTCTCCTACGAGCAGTACTTC; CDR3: CASTLKGTGFSYEQYF
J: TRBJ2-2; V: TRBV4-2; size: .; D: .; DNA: TGTGCCAGCAGCCAAGACGAGGGAATGGTGCTGGTGAACACCGGGGAGCTGTTTTTT; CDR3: CASSQDEGMVLVNTGELFF
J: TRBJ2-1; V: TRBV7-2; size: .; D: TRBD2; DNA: TGTGCCAGCATTCTAGCGGGGGAGCAGTTCTTC; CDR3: CASILAGEQFF
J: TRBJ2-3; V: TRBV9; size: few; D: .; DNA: TGTGCCAGCAGCGAAGGGGGAGGGTATAAGACAGATACGCAGTATTTT; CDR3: CASSEGGGYKTDTQYF
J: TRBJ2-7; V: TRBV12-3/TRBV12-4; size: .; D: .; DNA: TGTGCCAGCAGTCTGACCGGGACTGCCGAGCAGTACTTC; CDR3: CASSLTGTAEQYF
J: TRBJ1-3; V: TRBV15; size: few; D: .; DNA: TGTGCCACCAGCAGGACACGGGGCTCTGGAAACACCATATATTTT; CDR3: CATSRTRGSGNTIYF
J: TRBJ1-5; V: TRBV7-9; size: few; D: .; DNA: TGTGCCAGCAGCTTAGGACAGAGCGACAATCAGCCCCAGCATTTT; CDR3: CASSLGQSDNQPQHF
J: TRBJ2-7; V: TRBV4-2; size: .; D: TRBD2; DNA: TGTGCCAGCAGCCCAACCACTAGCGGGAGCTACGAGCAGTACTTC; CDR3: CASSPTTSGSYEQYF
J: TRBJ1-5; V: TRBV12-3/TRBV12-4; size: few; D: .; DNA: TGTGCCAGCAGTTTCCGGCAGGGTGGTAGAAGCAATCAGCCCCAGCATTTT; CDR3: CASSFRQGGRSNQPQHF
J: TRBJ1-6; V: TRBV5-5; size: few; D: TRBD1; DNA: TGTGCCAGCAGCTTGGGGGGGACAGAACCCCCTTTACTCCACTTT; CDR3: CASSLGGTEPPLLHF
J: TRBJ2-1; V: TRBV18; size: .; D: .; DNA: TGTGCCAGCTCACTACAACAGGGAAGCTCCTACAATGAGCAGTTCTTC; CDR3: CASSLQQGSSYNEQFF
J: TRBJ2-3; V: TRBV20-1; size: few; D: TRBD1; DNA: TGCAGTTCATCAAGTCGAGGGGACAGTCATGGAGATACGCAGTATTTT; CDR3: CSSSSRGDSHGDTQYF
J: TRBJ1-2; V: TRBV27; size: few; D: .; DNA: TGTGCCAGTGGCAGGGAGAACTATGGCTACACCTTC; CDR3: CASGRENYGYTF
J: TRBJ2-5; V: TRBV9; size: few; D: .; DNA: TGTGCCAGCAGCCCCAGAATCGGGGCGGGCGAGACCCAGTACTTC; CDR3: CASSPRIGAGETQYF
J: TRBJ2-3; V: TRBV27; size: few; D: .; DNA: TGTGCCAGCATTCCCGGCCGGGGGGCATACACAGATACGCAGTATTTT; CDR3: CASIPGRGAYTDTQYF
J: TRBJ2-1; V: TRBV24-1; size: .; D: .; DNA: TGTGCCACCAGTGATTTAGGCGGGTCCTACAATGAGCAGTTCTTC; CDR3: CATSDLGGSYNEQFF
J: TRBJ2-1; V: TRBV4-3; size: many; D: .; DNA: TGCGCCAGCAGCCAAGGGTTTAATAGATGGAATGAGCAGTTCTTC; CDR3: CASSQGFNRWNEQFF
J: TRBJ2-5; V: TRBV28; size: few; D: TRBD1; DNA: TGTGCCAGCAGTGAACAACGACAGGGCCCAAAGGGAGAGACCCAGTACTTC; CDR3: CASSEQRQGPKGETQYF
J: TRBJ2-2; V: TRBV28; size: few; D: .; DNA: TGTGCCAGCAGTTTAGCGGGTCCGAACACCGGGGAGCTGTTTTTT; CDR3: CASSLAGPNTGELFF
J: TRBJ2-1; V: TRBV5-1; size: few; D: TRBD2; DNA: TGCGCCAGTCGACTAGCGGGAGAATCCTTCGATGAGCAGTTCTTC; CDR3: CASRLAGESFDEQFF
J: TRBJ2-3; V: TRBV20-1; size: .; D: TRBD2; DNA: TGCAGTGCCCGGGTAGCGGGGGCCCCAGATACGCAGTATTTT; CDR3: CSARVAGAPDTQYF
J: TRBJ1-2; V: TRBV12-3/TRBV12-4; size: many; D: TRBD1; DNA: TGTGCCAGCAGCCTAGGGGGCAGGGAGGGCTATGGCTACACCTTC; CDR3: CASSLGGREGYGYTF
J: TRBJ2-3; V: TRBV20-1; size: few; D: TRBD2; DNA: TGCAGTGCTAGAGACCCCGGGACTAGCGGCACAGATACGCAGTATTTT; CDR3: CSARDPGTSGTDTQYF
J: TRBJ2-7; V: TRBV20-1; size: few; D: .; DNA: TGCTGTGCTAGAGTCGTAGGGGAGCAGTACTTC; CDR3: CCARVVGEQYF
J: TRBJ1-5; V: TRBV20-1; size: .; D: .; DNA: TGCAGTGCTAGCGCCCGACTTGGCGTAGGGCCCCAGCATTTT; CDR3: CSASARLGVGPQHF
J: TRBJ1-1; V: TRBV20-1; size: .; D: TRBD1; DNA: TGCAGTGCTAGAGATGATCGGACAGGTGAAGCTTTCTTT; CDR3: CSARDDRTGEAFF
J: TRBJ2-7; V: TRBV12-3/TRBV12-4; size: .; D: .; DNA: TGTGCCAGCAGGAACACCTCGCGCTACGAGCAGTACTTC; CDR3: CASRNTSRYEQYF
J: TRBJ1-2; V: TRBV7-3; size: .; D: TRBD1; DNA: TGTGCCAGCAGCGAGGGGGCAGGGGGAAGTGGCTACACCTTC; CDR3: CASSEGAGGSGYTF
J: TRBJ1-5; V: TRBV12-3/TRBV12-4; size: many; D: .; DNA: TGTGCCAGCAGCAGGGGACGTCAGCCCCAGCATTTT; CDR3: CASSRGRQPQHF
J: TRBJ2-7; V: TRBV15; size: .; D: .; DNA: TGTGCCACCAGCAGAGAGACCCTCAGGGGAAACGAGCAGTACTTC; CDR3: CATSRETLRGNEQYF
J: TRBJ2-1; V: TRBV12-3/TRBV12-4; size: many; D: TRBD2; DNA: TGTGCCAGCAGCCCCCGGTTAGCGGGAGGAAATGAGCAGTTCTTC; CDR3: CASSPRLAGGNEQFF
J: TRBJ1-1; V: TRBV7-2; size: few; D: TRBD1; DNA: TGTGCCAGCAGCGCCGCAGGGGGTCTGAACACTGAAGCTTTCTTT; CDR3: CASSAAGGLNTEAFF
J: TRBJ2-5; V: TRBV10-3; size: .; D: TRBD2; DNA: TGTGCCATCAGTGGCTACCTAGCGGGTGAAGAGACCCAGTACTTC; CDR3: CAISGYLAGEETQYF
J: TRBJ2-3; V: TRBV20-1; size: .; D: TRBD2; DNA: TGCAGTGCTCCAGGGACTACCCGCACAGATACGCAGTATTTT; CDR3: CSAPGTTRTDTQYF
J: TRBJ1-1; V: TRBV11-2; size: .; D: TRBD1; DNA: TGTGCCAGCAGCTCTGTCAGGGGGCCCCGGAGGGACACTGAAGCTTTCTTT; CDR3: CASSSVRGPRRDTEAFF
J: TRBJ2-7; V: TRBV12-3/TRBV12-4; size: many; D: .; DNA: TGTGCCAGCAGATCCCATCCGGACGAGCAGTACTTC; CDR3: CASRSHPDEQYF
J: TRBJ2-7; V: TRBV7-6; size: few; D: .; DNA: TGTGCCTGCGGCCCGAATAGTTACGAGCAGTACTTC; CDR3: CACGPNSYEQYF
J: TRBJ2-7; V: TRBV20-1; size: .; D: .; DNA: TGCAGTGCTAGAGATTCCTCAACAGCTAACTACGAGCAGTACTTC; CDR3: CSARDSSTANYEQYF
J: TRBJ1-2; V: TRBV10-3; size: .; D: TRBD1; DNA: TGTGCCATCAGCGCGGGACAGGGGGACTATGGCTACACCTTC; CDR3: CAISAGQGDYGYTF
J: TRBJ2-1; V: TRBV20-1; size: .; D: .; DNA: TGCAGTGCTCCACTGACAGGCGGGGACAATGAGCAGTTCTTC; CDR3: CSAPLTGGDNEQFF
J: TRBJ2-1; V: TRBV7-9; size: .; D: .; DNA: TGTGCCAGCAGCTTAGGTGGGTACGAGCAGTTCTTC; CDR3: CASSLGGYEQFF
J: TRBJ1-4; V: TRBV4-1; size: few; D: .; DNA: TGCGCCAGCAGCCTCCACGGGACTGGGGGTGAAAAACTGTTTTTT; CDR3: CASSLHGTGGEKLFF
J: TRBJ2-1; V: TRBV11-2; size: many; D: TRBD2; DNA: TGTGCCAGCAGCCCCGGGACTAAGAAATACAATGAGCAGTTCTTC; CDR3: CASSPGTKKYNEQFF
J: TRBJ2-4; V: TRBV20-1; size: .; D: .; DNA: TGCAGTGCTAGAGGGGACGTAGCCAAAAACATTCAGTACTTC; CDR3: CSARGDVAKNIQYF
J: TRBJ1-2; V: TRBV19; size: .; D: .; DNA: TGTGCCAGCCCAGTTAGGGACACGAGCTATGGCTACACCTTC; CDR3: CASPVRDTSYGYTF